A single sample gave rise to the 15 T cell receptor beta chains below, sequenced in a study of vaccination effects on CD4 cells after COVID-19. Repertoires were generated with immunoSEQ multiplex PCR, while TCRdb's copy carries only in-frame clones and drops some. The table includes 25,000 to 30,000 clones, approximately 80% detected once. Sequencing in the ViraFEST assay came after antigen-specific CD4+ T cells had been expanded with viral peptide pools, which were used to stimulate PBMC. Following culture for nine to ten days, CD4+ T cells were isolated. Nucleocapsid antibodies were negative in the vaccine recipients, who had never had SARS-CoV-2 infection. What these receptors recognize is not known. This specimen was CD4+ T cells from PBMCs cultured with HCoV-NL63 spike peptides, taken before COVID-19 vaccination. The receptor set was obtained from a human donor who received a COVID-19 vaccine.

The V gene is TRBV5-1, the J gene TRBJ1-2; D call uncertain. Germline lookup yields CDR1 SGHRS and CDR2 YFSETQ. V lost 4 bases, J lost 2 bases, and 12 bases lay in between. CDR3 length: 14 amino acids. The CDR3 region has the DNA TGCGCCAGCAGCCCCGTGGGCGGCAACTATGGCTACACCTTC. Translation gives CASSPVGGNYGYTF.

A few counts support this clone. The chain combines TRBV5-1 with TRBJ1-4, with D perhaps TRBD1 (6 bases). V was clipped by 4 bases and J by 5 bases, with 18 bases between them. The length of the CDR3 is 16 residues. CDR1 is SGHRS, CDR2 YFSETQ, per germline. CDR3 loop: CASSLTRGGRNEKLFF. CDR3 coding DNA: TGCGCCAGCAGCCTTACGAGGGGGGGCCGGAATGAAAAACTGTTTTTT. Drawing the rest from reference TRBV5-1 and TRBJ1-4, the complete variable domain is KAGVTQTPRYLIKTRGQQVTLSCSPISGHRSVSWYQQTPGQGLQFLFEYFSETQRNKGNFPGRFSGRQFSNSRSEMNVSTLELGDSALYLCASSLTRGGRNEKLFFGSGTQLSVL.

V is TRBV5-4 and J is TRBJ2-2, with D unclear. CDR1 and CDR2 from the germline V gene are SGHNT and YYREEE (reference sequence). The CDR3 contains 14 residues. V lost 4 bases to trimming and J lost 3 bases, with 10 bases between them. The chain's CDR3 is CASSAETYTGELFF. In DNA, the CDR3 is TGTGCCAGCAGCGCTGAGACATACACCGGGGAGCTGTTTTTT.

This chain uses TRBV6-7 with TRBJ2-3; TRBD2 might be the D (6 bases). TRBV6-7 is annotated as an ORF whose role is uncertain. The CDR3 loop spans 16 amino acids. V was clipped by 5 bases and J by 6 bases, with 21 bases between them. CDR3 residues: CASSTLRLVGSDTQYF. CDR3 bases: TGTGCCAGCAGTACTCTCCGACTAGTCGGGTCGGATACGCAGTATTTT.

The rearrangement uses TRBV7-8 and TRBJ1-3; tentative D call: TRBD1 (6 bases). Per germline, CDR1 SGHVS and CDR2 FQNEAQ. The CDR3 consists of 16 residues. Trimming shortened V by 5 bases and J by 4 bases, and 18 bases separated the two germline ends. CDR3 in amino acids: CASSRITGSGGNTIYF. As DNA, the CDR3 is TGTGCCAGCAGCCGTATCACAGGGAGTGGAGGAAACACCATATATTTT. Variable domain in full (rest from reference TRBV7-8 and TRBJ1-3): GAGVSQSPRYKVAKRGQDVALRCDPISGHVSLFWYQQALGQGPEFLTYFQNEAQLDKSGLPSDRFFAERPEGSVSTLKIQRTQQEDSAVYLCASSRITGSGGNTIYFGEGSWLTVV.

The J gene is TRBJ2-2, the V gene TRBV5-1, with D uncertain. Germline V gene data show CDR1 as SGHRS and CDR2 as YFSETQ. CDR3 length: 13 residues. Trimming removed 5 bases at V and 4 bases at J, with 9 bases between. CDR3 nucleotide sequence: TGCGCCAGCAGTCTAGTGAGCACCGGGGAGCTGTTTTTT. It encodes CASSLVSTGELFF. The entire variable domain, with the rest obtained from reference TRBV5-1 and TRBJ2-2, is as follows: KAGVTQTPRYLIKTRGQQVTLSCSPISGHRSVSWYQQTPGQGLQFLFEYFSETQRNKGNFPGRFSGRQFSNSRSEMNVSTLELGDSALYLCASSLVSTGELFFGEGSRLTVL.

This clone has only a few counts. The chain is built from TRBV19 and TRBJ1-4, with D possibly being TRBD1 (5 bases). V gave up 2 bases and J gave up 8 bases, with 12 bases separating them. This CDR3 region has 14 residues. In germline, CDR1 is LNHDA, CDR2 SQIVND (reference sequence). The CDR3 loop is CASSILGQREKLFF. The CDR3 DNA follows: TGTGCCAGTAGTATACTGGGGCAGAGAGAAAAACTGTTTTTT.

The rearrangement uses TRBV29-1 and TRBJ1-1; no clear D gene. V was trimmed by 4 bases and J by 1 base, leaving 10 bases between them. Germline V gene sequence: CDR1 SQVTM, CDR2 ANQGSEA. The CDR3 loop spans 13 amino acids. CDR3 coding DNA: TGCAGCGTTGGAGGGCGGCGGAACACTGAAGCTTTCTTT. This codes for CSVGGRRNTEAFF.

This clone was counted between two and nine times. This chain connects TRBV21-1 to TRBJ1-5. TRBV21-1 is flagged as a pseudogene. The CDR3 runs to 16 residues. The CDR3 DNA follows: TGTGCCAGCAGCAAAATAGGGAGGGGGTTCAATCAGCCCCAGCATTTT. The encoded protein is CASSKIGRGFNQPQHF.

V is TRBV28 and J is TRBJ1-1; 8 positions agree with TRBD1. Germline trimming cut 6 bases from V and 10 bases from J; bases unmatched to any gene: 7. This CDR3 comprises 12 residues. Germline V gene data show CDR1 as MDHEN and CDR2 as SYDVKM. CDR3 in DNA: TGTGCCAGCAGGTCGGACAGGGCCGTAGCTTTCTTT. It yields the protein CASRSDRAVAFF.

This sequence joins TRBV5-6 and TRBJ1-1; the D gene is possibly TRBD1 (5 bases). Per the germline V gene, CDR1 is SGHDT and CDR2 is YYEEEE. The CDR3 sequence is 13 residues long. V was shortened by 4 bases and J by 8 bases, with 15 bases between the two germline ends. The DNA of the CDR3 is TGTGCCAGCAGCCCGGTGAGGGGAGGGGAAGCTTTCTTT. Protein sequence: CASSPVRGGEAFF.

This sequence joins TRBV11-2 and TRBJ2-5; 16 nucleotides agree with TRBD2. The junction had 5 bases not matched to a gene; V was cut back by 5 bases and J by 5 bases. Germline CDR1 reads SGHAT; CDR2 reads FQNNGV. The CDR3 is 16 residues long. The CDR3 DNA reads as TGTGCCAGCAGCGTGGGACTAGCGGGAGGGTCGGAGACCCAGTACTTC. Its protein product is CASSVGLAGGSETQYF.

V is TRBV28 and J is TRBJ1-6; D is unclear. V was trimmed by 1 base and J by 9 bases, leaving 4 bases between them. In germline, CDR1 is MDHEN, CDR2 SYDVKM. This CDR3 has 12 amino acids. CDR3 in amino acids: CASSLYISPLHF. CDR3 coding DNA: TGTGCCAGCAGTTTATACATTTCACCCCTCCACTTT.

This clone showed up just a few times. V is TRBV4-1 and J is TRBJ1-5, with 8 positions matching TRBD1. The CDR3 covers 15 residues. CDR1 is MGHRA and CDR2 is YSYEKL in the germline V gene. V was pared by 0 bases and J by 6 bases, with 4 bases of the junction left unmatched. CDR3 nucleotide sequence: TGCGCCAGCAGCCAAGAAGGCAGGGGGCTTCAGCCCCAGCATTTT. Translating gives CASSQEGRGLQPQHF.

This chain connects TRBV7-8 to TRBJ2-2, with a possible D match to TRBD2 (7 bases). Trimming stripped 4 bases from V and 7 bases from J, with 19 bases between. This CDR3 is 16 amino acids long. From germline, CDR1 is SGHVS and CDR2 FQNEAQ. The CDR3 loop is CASSSLRGGLGGELFF. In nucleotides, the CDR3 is TGTGCCAGCAGCTCTTTAAGGGGGGGCTTGGGCGGGGAGCTGTTTTTT.